The present T cell receptor (beta chain) was sequenced within a study of blood T cell repertoires in COVID-19. In the study overall: Material from acute and convalescent COVID-19 was sourced from the United States, Italy and Spain.

Per the study methods: For nucleated cells, counts were estimated from reference gene primer amplification. Clones were read by immunoSEQ multiplex PCR, and TCRdb kept only the in-frame ones, dropping some. D and trimming were read from the DNA, whereas the V and J calls and clone size are those reported in that table. The repertoire holds more than 150,000 clones, with 75% to 90% as singletons. Trimming removed 2 bases from V and 1 base from J; junction bases left unmatched: 5. This CDR3 has 15 residues. Per germline, CDR1 SGHRS and CDR2 YFSETQ. The source material was peripheral blood. V usage is TRBV5-1 and J usage is TRBJ2-5, with TRBD2 matching 7 bases. The sequence was obtained from a woman aged 55-70 years with acute or convalescent COVID-19. CDR3 DNA sequence: TGCGCCAGCAGCTTTAAATCTAGCGGCCAAGAGACCCAGTACTTC. Translated: CASSFKSSGQETQYF. Full variable domain (remainder filled in from reference TRBV5-1 and TRBJ2-5): KAGVTQTPRYLIKTRGQQVTLSCSPISGHRSVSWYQQTPGQGLQFLFEYFSETQRNKGNFPGRFSGRQFSNSRSEMNVSTLELGDSALYLCASSFKSSGQETQYFGPGTRLLVL.